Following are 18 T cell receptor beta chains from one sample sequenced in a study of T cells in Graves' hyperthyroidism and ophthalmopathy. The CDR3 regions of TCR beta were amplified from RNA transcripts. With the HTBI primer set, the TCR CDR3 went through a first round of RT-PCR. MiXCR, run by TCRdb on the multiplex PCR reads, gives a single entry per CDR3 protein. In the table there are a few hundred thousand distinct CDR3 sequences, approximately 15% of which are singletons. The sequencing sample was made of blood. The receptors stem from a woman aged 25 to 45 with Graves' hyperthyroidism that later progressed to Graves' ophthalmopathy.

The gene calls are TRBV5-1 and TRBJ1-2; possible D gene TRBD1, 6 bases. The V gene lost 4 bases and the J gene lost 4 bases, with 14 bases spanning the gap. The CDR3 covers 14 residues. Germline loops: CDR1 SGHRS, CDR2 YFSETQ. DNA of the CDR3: TGCGCCAGCAGCCCAGGGGCCCCGAGCTATGGCTACACCTTC. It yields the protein CASSPGAPSYGYTF. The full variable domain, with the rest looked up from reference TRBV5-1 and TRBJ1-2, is KAGVTQTPRYLIKTRGQQVTLSCSPISGHRSVSWYQQTPGQGLQFLFEYFSETQRNKGNFPGRFSGRQFSNSRSEMNVSTLELGDSALYLCASSPGAPSYGYTFGSGTRLTVV.

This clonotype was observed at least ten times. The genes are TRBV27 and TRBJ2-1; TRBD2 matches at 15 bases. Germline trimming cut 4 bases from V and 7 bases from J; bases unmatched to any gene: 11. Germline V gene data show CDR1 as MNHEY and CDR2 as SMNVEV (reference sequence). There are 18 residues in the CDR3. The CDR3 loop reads CASSSGLAGGPRRNEQFF. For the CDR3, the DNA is TGTGCCAGCAGTTCCGGACTAGCGGGAGGGCCCCGAAGAAATGAGCAGTTCTTC.

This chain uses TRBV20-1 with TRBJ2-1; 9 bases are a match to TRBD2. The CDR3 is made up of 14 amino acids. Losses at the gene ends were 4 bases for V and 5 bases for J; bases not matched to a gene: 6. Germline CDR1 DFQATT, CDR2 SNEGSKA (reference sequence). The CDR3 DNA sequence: TGCAGTGCTAAGCCGACTAGCGGAGACAATGAGCAGTTCTTC. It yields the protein CSAKPTSGDNEQFF.

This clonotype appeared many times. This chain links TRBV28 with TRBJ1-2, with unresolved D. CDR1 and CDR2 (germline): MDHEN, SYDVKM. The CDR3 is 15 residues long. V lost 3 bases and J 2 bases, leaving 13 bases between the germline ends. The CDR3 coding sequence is TGTGCCAGCAGTTTTGGAGGACCCTGGAACTATGGCTACACCTTC. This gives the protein CASSFGGPWNYGYTF.

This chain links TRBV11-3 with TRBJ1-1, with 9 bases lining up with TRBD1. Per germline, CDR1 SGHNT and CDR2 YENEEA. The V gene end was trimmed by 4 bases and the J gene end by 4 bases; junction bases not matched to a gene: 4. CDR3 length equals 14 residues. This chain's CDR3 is CASSYVGQGTEAFF. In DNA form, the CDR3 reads TGTGCCAGCAGCTACGTGGGACAGGGCACTGAAGCTTTCTTT.

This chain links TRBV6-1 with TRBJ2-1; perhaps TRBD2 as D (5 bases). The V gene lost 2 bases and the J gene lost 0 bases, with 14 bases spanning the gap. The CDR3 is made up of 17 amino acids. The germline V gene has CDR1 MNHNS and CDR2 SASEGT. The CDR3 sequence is CASSELIWESSYNEQFF. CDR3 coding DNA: TGTGCCAGCAGTGAATTAATTTGGGAGAGCTCCTACAATGAGCAGTTCTTC.

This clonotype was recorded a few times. The CDR3, as DNA: TGTGCCAGTCAAATGAAGGCCCTAAGCAATCAGCCCCAGCATTTT. It yields the protein CASQMKALSNQPQHF. This chain uses TRBV19 with TRBJ1-5; D gene ambiguous. The CDR3 is 15 residues long. CDR1 and CDR2 from the germline V gene are LNHDA and SQIVND (reference sequence). The V gene lost 8 bases and the J gene lost 1 base, with 15 bases spanning the gap.

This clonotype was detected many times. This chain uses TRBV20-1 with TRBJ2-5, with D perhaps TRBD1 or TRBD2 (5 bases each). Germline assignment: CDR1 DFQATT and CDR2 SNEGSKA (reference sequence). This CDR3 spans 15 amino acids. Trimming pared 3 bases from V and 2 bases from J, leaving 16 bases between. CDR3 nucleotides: TGCAGTGCTAGCGGGGTCCAGGGTGGACAAGAGACCCAGTACTTC. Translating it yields CSASGVQGGQETQYF.

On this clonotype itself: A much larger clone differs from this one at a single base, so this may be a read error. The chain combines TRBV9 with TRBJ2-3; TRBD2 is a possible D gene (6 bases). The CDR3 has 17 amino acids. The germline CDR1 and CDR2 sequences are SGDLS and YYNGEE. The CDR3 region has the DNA TGTGCCAGCAGCGTGGGGATAGCGGACTATGACACAGATACGGAGTATTTT. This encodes CASSVGIADYDTDTEYF.

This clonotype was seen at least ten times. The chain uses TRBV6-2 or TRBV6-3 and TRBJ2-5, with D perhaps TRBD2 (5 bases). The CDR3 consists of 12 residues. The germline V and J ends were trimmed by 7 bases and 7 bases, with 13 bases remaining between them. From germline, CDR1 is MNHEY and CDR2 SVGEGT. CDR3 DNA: TGTGCCAGCACCCGGACTGAAGGGACCCAGTACTTC. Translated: CASTRTEGTQYF.

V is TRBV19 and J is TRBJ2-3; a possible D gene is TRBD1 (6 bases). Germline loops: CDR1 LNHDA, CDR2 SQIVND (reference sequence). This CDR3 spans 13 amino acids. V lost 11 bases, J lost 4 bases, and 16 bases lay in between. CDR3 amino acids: CAAAGAGPDTQYF. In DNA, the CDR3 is TGTGCCGCAGCAGGGGCCGGCCCAGATACGCAGTATTTT.

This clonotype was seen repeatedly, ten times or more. The CDR3 nucleotides are TGTGCCAGCAGCCCACGGACAGGGGTGCGGGACGAGCAGTACTTC. Protein sequence: CASSPRTGVRDEQYF. V usage is TRBV7-9 and J usage is TRBJ2-7; 9 nucleotides line up with TRBD1. CDR3 length: 15 amino acids. The trim removed 5 bases at V and 5 bases at J, leaving 10 bases unmatched. CDR1 is SEHNR and CDR2 is FQNEAQ in the germline V gene (reference sequence).

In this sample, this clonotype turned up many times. The CDR3 here is CASSSQRRTSTDTQYF. CDR3 in DNA: TGTGCCAGCAGTTCTCAACGGAGAACTAGCACAGATACGCAGTATTTT. V and J are TRBV6-2 or TRBV6-3 and TRBJ2-3; D gene unclear. V lost 4 bases and J 0 bases, leaving 14 bases between the germline ends. CDR1 and CDR2 from the germline V gene are MNHEY and SVGEGT. This CDR3 has 16 amino acids.

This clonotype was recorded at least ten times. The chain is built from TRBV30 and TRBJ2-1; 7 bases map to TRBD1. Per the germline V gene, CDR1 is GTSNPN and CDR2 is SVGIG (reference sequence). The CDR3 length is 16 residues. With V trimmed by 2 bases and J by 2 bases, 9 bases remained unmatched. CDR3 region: CAWSSPQGITYNEQFF. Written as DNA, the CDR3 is TGTGCCTGGAGTTCGCCACAGGGGATTACCTACAATGAGCAGTTCTTC.

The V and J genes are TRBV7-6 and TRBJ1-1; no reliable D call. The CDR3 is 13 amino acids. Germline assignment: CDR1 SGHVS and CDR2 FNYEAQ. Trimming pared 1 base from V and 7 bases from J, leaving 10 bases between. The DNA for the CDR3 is TGTGCCAGCAGCTTAGTCGGGGAGGGTGAAGCTTTCTTT. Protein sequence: CASSLVGEGEAFF.

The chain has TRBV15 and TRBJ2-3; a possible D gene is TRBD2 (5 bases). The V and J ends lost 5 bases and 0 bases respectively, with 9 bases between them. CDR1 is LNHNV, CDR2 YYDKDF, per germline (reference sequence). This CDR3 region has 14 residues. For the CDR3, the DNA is TGTGCCACCAGCGAGGGAGCCAGCACAGATACGCAGTATTTT. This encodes CATSEGASTDTQYF.

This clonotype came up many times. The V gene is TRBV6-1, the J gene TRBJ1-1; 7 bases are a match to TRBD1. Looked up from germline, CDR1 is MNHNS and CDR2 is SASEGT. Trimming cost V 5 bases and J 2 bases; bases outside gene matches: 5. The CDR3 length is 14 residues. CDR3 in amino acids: CASSYRGFNTEAFF. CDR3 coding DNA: TGTGCCAGCAGTTACAGGGGTTTTAACACTGAAGCTTTCTTT.

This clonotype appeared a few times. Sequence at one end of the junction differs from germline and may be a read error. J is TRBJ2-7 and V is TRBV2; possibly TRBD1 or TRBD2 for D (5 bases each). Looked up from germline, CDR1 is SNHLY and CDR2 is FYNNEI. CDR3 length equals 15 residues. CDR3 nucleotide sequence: TGTGCCAGCAGTGTCAAGGCAGGGAGCTCCTGCGAGCAGTACTTC. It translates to CASSVKAGSSCEQYF.